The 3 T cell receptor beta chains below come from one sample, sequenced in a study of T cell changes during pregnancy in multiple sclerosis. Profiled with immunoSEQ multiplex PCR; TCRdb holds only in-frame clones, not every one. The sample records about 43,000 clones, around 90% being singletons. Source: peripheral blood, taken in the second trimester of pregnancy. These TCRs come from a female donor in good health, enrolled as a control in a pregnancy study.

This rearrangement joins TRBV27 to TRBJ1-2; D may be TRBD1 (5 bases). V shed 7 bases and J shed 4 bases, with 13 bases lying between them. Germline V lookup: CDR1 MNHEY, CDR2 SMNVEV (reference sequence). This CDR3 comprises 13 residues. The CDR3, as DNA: TGTGCCAGCACCGCGACAGACAGCTATGGCTACACCTTC. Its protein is CASTATDSYGYTF.

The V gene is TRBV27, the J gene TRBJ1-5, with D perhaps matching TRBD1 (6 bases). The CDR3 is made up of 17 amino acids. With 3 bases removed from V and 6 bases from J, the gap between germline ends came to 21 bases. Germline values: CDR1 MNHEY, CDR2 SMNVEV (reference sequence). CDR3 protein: CASSLAGRAGGGQPQHF. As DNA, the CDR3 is TGTGCCAGCAGTTTGGCGGGCCGAGCGGGGGGCGGTCAGCCCCAGCATTTT.

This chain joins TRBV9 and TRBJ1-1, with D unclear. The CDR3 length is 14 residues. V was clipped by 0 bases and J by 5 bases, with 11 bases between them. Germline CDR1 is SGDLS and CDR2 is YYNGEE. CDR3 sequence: CASSVESSGTEAFF. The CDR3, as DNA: TGTGCCAGCAGCGTAGAATCCTCCGGGACTGAAGCTTTCTTT.